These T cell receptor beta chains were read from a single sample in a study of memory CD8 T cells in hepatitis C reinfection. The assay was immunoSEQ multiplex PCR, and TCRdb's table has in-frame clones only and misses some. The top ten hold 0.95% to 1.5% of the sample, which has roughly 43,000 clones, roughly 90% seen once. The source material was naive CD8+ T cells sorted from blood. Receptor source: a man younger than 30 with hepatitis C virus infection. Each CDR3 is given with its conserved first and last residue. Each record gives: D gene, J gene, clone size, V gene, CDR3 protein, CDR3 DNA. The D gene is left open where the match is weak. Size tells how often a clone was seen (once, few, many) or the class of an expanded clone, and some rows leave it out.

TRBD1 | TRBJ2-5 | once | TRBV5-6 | CASSLVVQGGGETQYF | TGTGCCAGCAGCTTGGTTGTACAGGGGGGCGGAGAGACCCAGTACTTC
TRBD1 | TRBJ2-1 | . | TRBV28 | CASSLWGTEDNEQFF | TGTGCCAGCAGTTTATGGGGGACAGAGGACAATGAGCAGTTCTTC
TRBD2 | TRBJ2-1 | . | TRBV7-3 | CASSPSGLASEQFF | TGTGCCAGCAGCCCGTCCGGACTAGCCAGTGAGCAGTTCTTC
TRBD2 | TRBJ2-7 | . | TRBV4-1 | CASSQIGLAGGGKSSYEQYF | TGCGCCAGCAGCCAAATCGGACTAGCGGGAGGCGGAAAGAGCTCCTACGAGCAGTACTTC
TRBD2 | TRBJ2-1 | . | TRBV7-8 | CASSKGTSGNEQFF | TGTGCCAGCAGCAAGGGGACTAGCGGCAATGAGCAGTTCTTC
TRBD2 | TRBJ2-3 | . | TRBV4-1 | CASSPMPALTSDVDTQYF | TGCGCCAGCAGCCCCATGCCAGCCCTGACTAGCGATGTAGATACGCAGTATTTT
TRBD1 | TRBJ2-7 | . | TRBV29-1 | CSVEGPGQGVRYEQYF | TGCAGCGTTGAAGGACCGGGACAGGGGGTTCGGTACGAGCAGTACTTC
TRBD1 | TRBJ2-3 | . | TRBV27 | CASSLRAGTVADTQYF | TGTGCCAGCAGTTTACGCGCCGGGACAGTAGCAGATACGCAGTATTTT
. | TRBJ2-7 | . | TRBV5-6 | CASSDRAGRREQHF | TGTGCCAGCAGCGACAGGGCGGGCCGCCGGGAGCAGCACTTC
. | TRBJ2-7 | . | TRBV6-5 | CASSYSGSPTYEQYF | TGTGCCAGCAGTTACTCGGGCAGCCCAACCTACGAGCAGTACTTC
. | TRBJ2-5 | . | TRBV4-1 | CASSQRQDQETQYF | TGCGCCAGCAGCCAGAGACAGGACCAAGAGACCCAGTACTTC
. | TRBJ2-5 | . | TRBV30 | CAWSATGRETQYF | TGTGCCTGGAGTGCCACAGGGAGAGAGACCCAGTACTTC
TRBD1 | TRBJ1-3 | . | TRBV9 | CASSQGSPGQGLGNTIYF | TGTGCCAGCAGCCAAGGATCCCCGGGACAGGGCCTTGGAAACACCATATATTTT
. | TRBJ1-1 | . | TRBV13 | CASSEKGSGGRIAFF | TGTGCCAGCAGCGAGAAAGGGTCGGGGGGTAGGATAGCTTTCTTT
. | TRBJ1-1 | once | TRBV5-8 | CASSLIQMNTEAFF | TGTGCCAGCAGCTTAATTCAAATGAACACTGAAGCTTTCTTT
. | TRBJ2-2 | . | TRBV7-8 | CASSLSMALGQRAGSTGELFF | TGTGCCAGCAGCCTATCGATGGCCCTAGGCCAACGGGCCGGGAGCACCGGGGAGCTGTTTTTT
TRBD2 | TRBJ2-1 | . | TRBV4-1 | CASSPRGGNEQFF | TGCGCCAGCAGCCCCCGGGGAGGGAATGAGCAGTTCTTC
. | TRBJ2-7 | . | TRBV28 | CASSQTRRSYEQYF | TGTGCCAGCAGTCAGACACGACGCTCCTACGAGCAGTACTTC
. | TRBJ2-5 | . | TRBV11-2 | CASSLGGMPGVGQETQYF | TGTGCCAGCAGCTTAGGCGGGATGCCAGGAGTGGGTCAAGAGACCCAGTACTTC
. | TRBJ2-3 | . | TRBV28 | CATEGTFPSTDTQYF | TGTGCCACCGAAGGGACATTCCCTAGCACAGATACGCAGTATTTT
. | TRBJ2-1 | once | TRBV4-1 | CASSQLPGHSNEQFF | TGCGCCAGCAGCCAACTTCCGGGACATTCCAATGAGCAGTTCTTC
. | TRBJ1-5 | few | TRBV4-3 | CASSQDIGVGQPQHF | TGCGCCAGCAGCCAAGATATCGGGGTCGGTCAGCCCCAGCATTTT
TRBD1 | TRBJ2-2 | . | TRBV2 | CASSDPGQGAPGELFF | TGTGCCAGCAGTGATCCGGGACAGGGGGCGCCCGGGGAGCTGTTTTTT
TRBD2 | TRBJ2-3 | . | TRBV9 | CASSFSGRAGDTQYF | TGTGCCAGCAGCTTTAGCGGGAGGGCCGGGGATACGCAGTATTTT
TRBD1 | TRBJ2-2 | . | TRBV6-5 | CASSYQGAIGELFF | TGTGCCAGCAGTTACCAGGGGGCTATCGGGGAGCTGTTTTTT
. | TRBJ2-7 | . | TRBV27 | CASSPGVGYEQYF | TGTGCCAGCAGTCCGGGTGTCGGCTACGAGCAGTACTTC